This T cell receptor (beta chain) is from a study of CD8+ T cells in alopecia areata. V lost 8 bases, J lost 0 bases, and 16 bases lay in between. Germline assignment: CDR1 GTSNPN and CDR2 SVGIG (reference sequence). CDR3 size: 14 residues. cDNA prepared by RNA extraction and subsequent reverse transcription served as the template for sequencing. Sequenced by immunoSEQ multiplex PCR; TCRdb stores in-frame clones only, minus some. The sample consists of about 110,000 clones, roughly three fifths of them appearing once. As to treatment: oral pan-JAK inhibitor, 5-10 mg twice daily. The material was CD8+ T cells sorted from blood, obtained at week 24, from a patient treated with tofacitinib. The rearrangement links TRBV30 to TRBJ1-2; D is ambiguous. The TCR sequence derives from a human donor with alopecia areata. CDR3 DNA sequence: TGTGCCCGGCGTAGTCAAAGCACTAACTATGGCTACACCTTC. Translating it yields CARRSQSTNYGYTF.